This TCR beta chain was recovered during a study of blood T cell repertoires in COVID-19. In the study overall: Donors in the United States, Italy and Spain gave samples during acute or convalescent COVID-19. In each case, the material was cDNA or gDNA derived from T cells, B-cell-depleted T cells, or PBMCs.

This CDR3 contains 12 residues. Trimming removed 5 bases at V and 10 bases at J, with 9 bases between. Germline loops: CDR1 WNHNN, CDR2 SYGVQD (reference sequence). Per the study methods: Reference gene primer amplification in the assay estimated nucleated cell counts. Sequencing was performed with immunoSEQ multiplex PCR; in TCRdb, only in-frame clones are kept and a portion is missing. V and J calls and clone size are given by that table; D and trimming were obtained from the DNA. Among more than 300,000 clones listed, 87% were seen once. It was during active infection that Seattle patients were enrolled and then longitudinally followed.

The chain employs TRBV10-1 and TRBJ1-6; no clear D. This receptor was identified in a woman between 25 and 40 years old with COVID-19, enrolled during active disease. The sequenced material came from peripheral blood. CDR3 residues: CASSRDGSPLHF. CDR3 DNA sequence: TGCGCCAGCAGTCGTGACGGGTCACCCCTCCACTTT.